The source of this T cell receptor beta chain is a study of blood T cell repertoires in COVID-19. Study summary: Researchers got acute and convalescent COVID-19 samples from the United States, Italy and Spain. PBMCs, B-cell-depleted T cells, or T cells were the source of the cDNA or gDNA that made up the material.

The data were produced by immunoSEQ multiplex PCR, yet TCRdb's version contains in-frame clones alone and is incomplete. This table holds 150,000 to 200,000 clones, roughly nine tenths found once. The CDR3 loop spans 12 amino acids. The V end lost 6 bases, the J end lost 7 bases, and 13 bases lay between the germline ends. In germline, CDR1 is LGHNT, CDR2 FRNRAP. Sequencing input: peripheral blood. The chain links TRBV12-5 to TRBJ2-7; weak D call: TRBD1 (5 bases). The sequence was obtained from a human donor in a cohort sampled during active COVID-19. CDR3 nucleotide sequence: TGTGCTAGTGGGACAGAGCGTTCGGAGCAGTACTTC. Protein product: CASGTERSEQYF.